This T cell receptor (beta chain) originates from a study of siplizumab effects on memory and regulatory T cells. The repertoire was sequenced with immunoSEQ multiplex PCR; TCRdb's copy has only in-frame clones and lacks some. The data show over 95,000 clones, around 93% seen once. Points from the study as a whole: Major contributors to the alloresponse seemed to be naive T cells, which also appeared more diverse than memory cells. Mappable CD4+ clones that were alloreactive averaged approximately 69% Treg-derived with siplizumab versus approximately 25% in controls.

CDR1 MNHNS and CDR2 SASEGT come from the germline V gene. V lost 4 bases and J 6 bases, leaving 18 bases between the germline ends. This CDR3 has 15 amino acids. As concerns this clone: Its antigen is not known.

Material: non-Treg CD4+ T cells sorted from blood. This clonotype originated in a human donor in good health. The V and J genes are TRBV6-1 and TRBJ1-1, with D unresolved. The CDR3 DNA reads as TGTGCCAGCAGTGTGCGGGGTCTTCTAGCCGCTGAAGCTTTCTTT. This gives the protein CASSVRGLLAAEAFF.